The next 24 T cell receptor beta chains were all read from a single sample in a study of blood T cells in healthy people across ages. A J-beta primer mix and a sample-barcoded 5' primer were used in a second PCR of about 7 to 12 cycles. Each CDR3 protein is one row after TCRdb ran MiXCR on the 5' RACE reads. The sample lists roughly 640,000 distinct CDR3 sequences; approximately 30% were seen once. Sequenced material: blood. Receptors originate from a woman of 80 years or more in good health.

The chain has TRBV7-2 and TRBJ2-4, with 8 bases identical to TRBD1. Trimming took 4 bases from V and 1 from J; bases not matched to a gene: 12. The CDR3 extends over 18 amino acids. Germline CDR1 and CDR2: SGHTA and FQGNSA. As DNA, the CDR3 is TGTGCCAGCAGCTCAAAGGGGCAGGGGGCTGGGGCCAAAAACATTCAGTACTTC. It translates to CASSSKGQGAGAKNIQYF.

This clonotype has a handful of counts. The CDR3 is CASSSITVFGYTF. Written as DNA, the CDR3 is TGTGCCAGCAGTTCCATAACAGTATTTGGCTACACCTTC. J is TRBJ1-2 and V is TRBV28; D ambiguous. Germline V CDR1 and CDR2: MDHEN, SYDVKM. Trimming stripped 4 bases from V and 7 bases from J, with 13 bases between. There are 13 residues in the CDR3.

This clonotype was counted at least ten times. The rearrangement links TRBV19 to TRBJ2-1; 10 bases align to TRBD1. The CDR3 is made up of 15 amino acids. V was clipped by 3 bases and J by 8 bases; unmatched bases: 7. Germline CDR1 is LNHDA and CDR2 is SQIVND (reference sequence). CDR3 nucleotide sequence: TGTGCCAGTAGTATGGGGACAGGGGCCGGCGATGAGCAGTTCTTC. This gives the protein CASSMGTGAGDEQFF. Combining the CDR3 with reference TRBV19 and TRBJ2-1 gives the whole variable domain DGGITQSPKYLFRKEGQNVTLSCEQNLNHDAMYWYRQDPGQGLRLIYYSQIVNDFQKGDIAEGYSVSREKKESFPLTVTSAQKNPTAFYLCASSMGTGAGDEQFFGPGTRLTVL.

This clonotype was counted at least ten times. A much larger clone differs by one base, so this may be a read error. V is TRBV7-2 and J is TRBJ1-2, with D maybe TRBD1 (6 bases). The length of the CDR3 is 14 residues. Germline V gene sequence: CDR1 SGHTA, CDR2 FQGNSA. Trimming cost V 4 bases and J 4 bases, with 13 bases left between them. Here the CDR3 reads CASSWGQSFYGYTF. The DNA of the CDR3 is TGTGCCAGCAGCTGGGGACAATCCTTCTATGGCTACACCTTC.

With respect to this clonotype: A read error is possible here, since a much larger clone lies one base away. This chain links TRBV3-1 with TRBJ2-7, with D unclear. Trimming took off 0 bases at V and 7 bases at J, with 13 bases between the two ends. Germline CDR1 is LGHDT and CDR2 is YNNKEL (reference sequence). The CDR3 totals 14 residues. This CDR3 is CASSQDQWIYEQYF. The CDR3 region has the DNA TGTGCCAGCAGCCAAGATCAATGGATTTATGAGCAGTACTTC.

The rearrangement links TRBV11-2 to TRBJ1-2, with 8 bases aligning to TRBD1. Germline trimming cut 1 base from V and 6 bases from J; bases unmatched to any gene: 4. Germline CDR1 SGHAT, CDR2 FQNNGV. The CDR3 runs 14 residues. The CDR3: CASSLVRGLNGYTF. The CDR3 nucleotides read TGTGCCAGCAGCTTAGTCAGGGGGCTGAATGGCTACACCTTC. The whole variable domain, filled in from reference TRBV11-2 and TRBJ1-2, reads EAGVAQSPRYKIIEKRQSVAFWCNPISGHATLYWYQQILGQGPKLLIQFQNNGVVDDSQLPKDRFSAERLKGVDSTLKIQPAKLEDSAVYLCASSLVRGLNGYTFGSGTRLTVV.

This clonotype was observed many times. The chain employs TRBV12-3 or TRBV12-4 and TRBJ1-2; unclear D gene. Trimming left V 1 base short and J 6 bases short, with 12 bases between. This CDR3 comprises 14 residues. CDR3 residues: CASSLGWGFDGYTF. In nucleotides, the CDR3 is TGTGCCAGCAGTTTAGGTTGGGGTTTTGATGGCTACACCTTC.

This clonotype has a handful of counts. The J gene is TRBJ2-2, the V gene TRBV7-2; D is unclear. Germline V gene data show CDR1 as SGHTA and CDR2 as FQGNSA. V shed 4 bases and J shed 5 bases, with 8 bases lying between them. The CDR3 has 13 residues. CDR3 in DNA: TGTGCCAGCAGCTCTTGGCGGACCGGGGAGCTGTTTTTT. The encoded protein is CASSSWRTGELFF.

This clonotype showed up just a few times. V is TRBV2 and J is TRBJ1-5; D is perhaps TRBD1 (6 bases). Germline CDR1 reads SNHLY; CDR2 reads FYNNEI. V was pared by 4 bases and J by 4 bases, with 20 bases between. The CDR3 is made up of 17 amino acids. The CDR3 DNA is TGTGCCAGCAGTGGGGGGGTCGGGGGGCCCCAAAATCAGCCCCAGCATTTT. As protein: CASSGGVGGPQNQPQHF.

This clonotype was counted many times. This chain uses TRBV5-5 with TRBJ2-1, with D possibly TRBD1 on 6 matching bases. This CDR3 comprises 14 residues. Germline V gene data show CDR1 as SGHKS and CDR2 as YYEKEE (reference sequence). V lost 2 bases and J 12 bases, leaving 18 bases between the germline ends. CDR3 nucleotides: TGTGCCAGCAGCTTTACAGGGACGCGCCTGCTGCAGTTCTTC. Its translation: CASSFTGTRLLQFF. The full variable domain, completed using reference TRBV5-5 and TRBJ2-1, is DAGVTQSPTHLIKTRGQQVTLRCSPISGHKSVSWYQQVLGQGPQFIFQYYEKEERGRGNFPDRFSARQFPNYSSELNVNALLLGDSALYLCASSFTGTRLLQFFGPGTRLTVL.

This clonotype came up many times. The chain recombines TRBV12-3 or TRBV12-4 with TRBJ2-5; the match to TRBD2 covers 7 bases. V shed 8 bases and J 7 bases; nucleotides not matched to a gene: 4. The CDR3 extends over 11 amino acids. The CDR3 reads CASGTGGTQYF. CDR3 DNA: TGTGCCAGCGGGACGGGGGGGACCCAGTACTTC.

CDR3: CAWSEGAIRNSPLHF. CDR3 coding DNA: TGTGCCTGGAGTGAAGGGGCCATAAGGAATTCACCCCTCCACTTT. The V gene is TRBV30, the J gene TRBJ1-6; D is perhaps TRBD1 (5 bases). There are 15 residues in the CDR3. The germline gives CDR1 GTSNPN, CDR2 SVGIG (reference sequence). V was shortened by 1 base and J by 7 bases, with 14 bases between the two germline ends.

This clonotype was counted at least ten times. The chain has TRBV12-3 or TRBV12-4 and TRBJ2-1, with 8 bases that match TRBD1. This CDR3 contains 14 residues. The trim removed 1 base at V and 8 bases at J, leaving 4 bases unmatched. CDR3 nucleotide sequence: TGTGCCAGCAGTTTAGGGACAGGGTTCGATGAGCAGTTCTTC. Translated, it gives CASSLGTGFDEQFF.

This clonotype appeared many times. The chain joins TRBV7-2 to TRBJ2-7; unclear D gene. The CDR3 has 15 residues. Germline CDR1 SGHTA, CDR2 FQGNSA. Deletions cut 2 bases from V and 2 bases from J, with 13 bases between. The CDR3 nucleotides are TGTGCCAGCAGCTTATACCCCATGGGTACCTACGAGCAGTACTTC. Translation gives CASSLYPMGTYEQYF.

This clonotype was recorded once. V gene TRBV7-8 combines with J gene TRBJ2-7; D is possibly TRBD2 (6 bases). Trimming pared 5 bases from V and 0 bases from J, leaving 17 bases between. Germline V lookup: CDR1 SGHVS, CDR2 FQNEAQ. CDR3 length: 16 amino acids. Here the CDR3 DNA reads TGTGCCAGCAGCCCCGGGACTTCTTTCCCCTCCTACGAGCAGTACTTC. As protein: CASSPGTSFPSYEQYF. Based on the CDR3 plus reference TRBV7-8 and TRBJ2-7, the full variable domain is GAGVSQSPRYKVAKRGQDVALRCDPISGHVSLFWYQQALGQGPEFLTYFQNEAQLDKSGLPSDRFFAERPEGSVSTLKIQRTQQEDSAVYLCASSPGTSFPSYEQYFGPGTRLTVT.

On this clonotype: At one boundary the junction diverges from the germline segment, which might be a read error. This chain joins TRBV2 and TRBJ1-4, with TRBD1 identical over 9 bases. Per germline, CDR1 SNHLY and CDR2 FYNNEI. The CDR3 is 15 amino acids. The CDR3 loop is CASSGRTGDYEKRFF. DNA for the CDR3: TGTGCCAGCAGCGGAAGGACAGGGGATTATGAAAAACGGTTTTTT. The full variable domain, in which reference TRBV2 and TRBJ1-4 provide the parts outside the CDR3, is EPEVTQTPSHQVTQMGQEVILRCVPISNHLYFYWYRQILGQKVEFLVSFYNNEISEKSEIFDDQFSVERPDGSNFTLKIRSTKLEDSAMYFCASSGRTGDYEKRFFGSGTQLSVL.

In regard to this clonotype: This could be a read error, since a much larger clone is one nucleotide away. The chain carries TRBV6-5 and TRBJ1-6; a weak D match, TRBD1 (6 bases). Looked up from germline, CDR1 is MNHEY and CDR2 is SVGAGI. CDR3 length: 15 amino acids. The CDR3 protein is CTSSYISQGNSPLHF. The CDR3 DNA follows: TGTACCAGCAGTTACATAAGCCAGGGGAATTCACCCCTCCACTTT.

Note on this clonotype: This may arise from a read error, as a much more abundant clone is one base away. This rearrangement joins TRBV7-9 to TRBJ1-5, with D hard to call. Germline-derived CDR1 and CDR2 are SEHNR and FQNEAQ (reference sequence). This CDR3 has 13 amino acids. V dropped 5 bases and J dropped 6 bases, with 11 bases sitting between them. DNA for the CDR3: TGTGCCAGCAGCCCTGAGCCCAGTCAGCCCCAGCATTTT. It translates to CASSPEPSQPQHF.

This clonotype was seen at least ten times. V and J are TRBV6-1 and TRBJ1-2; 7 bases line up with TRBD1. The V segment lost 3 bases and the J segment 4 bases; nucleotides outside the gene matches: 11. The CDR3 has 16 amino acids. Germline V gene sequence: CDR1 MNHNS, CDR2 SASEGT. The CDR3 nucleotides read TGTGCCAGCAGTGAGGGGACAGCTCGGCGTAGCTATGGCTACACCTTC. This codes for CASSEGTARRSYGYTF.

The chain carries TRBV5-1 and TRBJ2-4; no clear D gene. The J call is in doubt because the DNA end fits TRBJ2-5 better. CDR1 is SGHRS and CDR2 is YFSETQ in the germline V gene. This CDR3 has 15 amino acids. CDR3 sequence (DNA): TGCGCCAGCAGCCCGGATGGCCTCGAAGAAGAGACCCAGTACTTC. It is translated as CASSPDGLEEETQYF.

For this clonotype: Being one base from a much bigger clone, this may be a read error. The rearrangement uses TRBV5-1 and TRBJ2-7; D unclear. This CDR3 contains 13 residues. In germline, CDR1 is SGHRS, CDR2 YFSETQ. V lost 3 bases, J lost 6 bases, and 13 bases lay in between. The DNA of the CDR3 is TGCGCCAGCAGCTCCACGATGTTCGGCGAGCAGTACTTC. This translates into CASSSTMFGEQYF.

As for this clonotype: A much more abundant neighbour one base away suggests this may be a read error. The V and J genes are TRBV5-1 and TRBJ2-3, with 9 bases that match TRBD2. Germline V lookup: CDR1 SGHRS, CDR2 YFSETQ. The CDR3 covers 14 residues. The CDR3 here is CAGSFGLASDTQYF. The DNA of the CDR3 is TGCGCCGGCAGCTTTGGACTAGCGTCAGATACGCAGTATTTT. Based on the CDR3 plus reference TRBV5-1 and TRBJ2-3, the full variable domain is KAGVTQTPRYLIKTRGQQVTLSCSPISGHRSVSWYQQTPGQGLQFLFEYFSETQRNKGNFPGRFSGRQFSNSRSEMNVSTLELGDSALYLCAGSFGLASDTQYFGPGTRLTVL.

This clonotype has ten or more counts. A read error is possible here, since a much larger clone lies one base away. The CDR3 spells CASSCYEQYF. Here the CDR3 DNA reads TGTGCCAGCAGCTGCTACGAGCAGTACTTC. This chain uses TRBV28 with TRBJ2-7; no definite D call. Germline V CDR1 and CDR2: MDHEN, SYDVKM. CDR3 length equals 10 residues. V gave up 6 bases and J gave up 3 bases, with 3 bases separating them.

As for this clonotype: A much larger clone lies one base from this, so it may be a read error. The CDR3 DNA sequence: TGTGCCAGCAGCTTATCGGCCCTAGCGTACAATGAGCAGTACTTC. Its translation is CASSLSALAYNEQYF. The chain carries TRBV11-2 and TRBJ2-5; a weak D match, TRBD2 (6 bases). CDR3 length equals 15 residues. CDR1 is SGHAT, CDR2 FQNNGV, per germline. V lost 2 bases to trimming and J lost 11 bases, with 21 bases between them.